These 30 T cell receptor beta chains share one sample of origin, sequenced in a study of OX40 agonist ivuxolimab in advanced cancers. Here immunoSEQ multiplex PCR was the method, and the copy in TCRdb shows in-frame clones only, minus some. Altogether tens of thousands of clones are present, 60% to 80% being singletons, with the ten largest covering roughly 4.2%. Sequenced material: CD4+ or CD8+ T cells sorted from blood, taken in a trial of the OX40 agonist ivuxolimab. The receptors come from an adult with an advanced solid tumor such as melanoma, head and neck, liver or kidney cancer.

The chain couples TRBV15 to TRBJ2-1, with 12 bases aligning to TRBD2. CDR3 length: 16 residues. The V gene end was trimmed by 0 bases and the J gene end by 8 bases; junction bases not matched to a gene: 5. The germline CDR1 and CDR2 sequences are LNHNV and YYDKDF (reference sequence). Here the CDR3 DNA reads TGTGCCACCAGCAGAGATCTAGCGGGGGGGTTCGATGAGCAGTTCTTC. The encoded protein is CATSRDLAGGFDEQFF.

This sequence joins TRBV7-2 and TRBJ2-7; D might be TRBD2 (7 bases). V was trimmed by 1 base and J by 0 bases, leaving 13 bases between them. The CDR3 sequence is 16 residues long. From germline, CDR1 is SGHTA and CDR2 FQGNSA. CDR3 sequence (DNA): TGTGCCAGCAGCTTAGTGGGAGGGACAAGCTCCTACGAGCAGTACTTC. Its translation is CASSLVGGTSSYEQYF. Full variable domain (missing parts from reference TRBV7-2 and TRBJ2-7): GAGVSQSPSNKVTEKGKDVELRCDPISGHTALYWYRQSLGQGLEFLIYFQGNSAPDKSGLPSDRFSAERTGGSVSTLTIQRTQQEDSAVYLCASSLVGGTSSYEQYFGPGTRLTVT.

The chain employs TRBV5-5 and TRBJ1-2, with D perhaps matching TRBD1 (5 bases). The CDR3 is 15 residues long. Trimming took 4 bases from V and 2 from J, leaving 15 bases between them. Germline V lookup: CDR1 SGHKS, CDR2 YYEKEE (reference sequence). The CDR3 coding sequence is TGTGCCAGCAGCCCAGACAGAAACTACAACTATGGCTACACCTTC. The encoded protein is CASSPDRNYNYGYTF.

V and J are TRBV18 and TRBJ1-2; a possible D gene is TRBD1 (6 bases). V gave up 0 bases and J gave up 2 bases, with 10 bases separating them. The CDR3 covers 15 residues. CDR1 is KGHSH and CDR2 is LQKENI in the germline V gene. The CDR3 here is CASSPPRTANYGYTF. Here the CDR3 DNA reads TGTGCCAGCTCACCACCGAGGACAGCGAACTATGGCTACACCTTC.

This clone appeared once. The rearrangement links TRBV2 to TRBJ2-1; D uncertain. The germline V gene has CDR1 SNHLY and CDR2 FYNNEI. V dropped 3 bases and J dropped 15 bases, with 18 bases sitting between them. The CDR3 extends over 13 amino acids. CDR3 sequence reads: CASSEQMGSVLFF. CDR3 bases: TGTGCCAGCAGTGAGCAAATGGGAAGCGTTCTGTTCTTC.

The genes are TRBV28 and TRBJ2-2; 12 bases align to TRBD2. The trim removed 3 bases at V and 4 bases at J, leaving 18 bases unmatched. CDR3 length: 21 residues. The germline V gene has CDR1 MDHEN and CDR2 SYDVKM. In nucleotides, the CDR3 is TGTGCCAGCAGTTTCGACCGGGGCTGGGCTAGCGGGAGGGCCGTCACCGGGGAGCTGTTTTTT. This gives the protein CASSFDRGWASGRAVTGELFF.

This clone was observed a handful of times. The genes are TRBV6-5 and TRBJ1-1, with TRBD1 as a possible D gene (6 bases). CDR1 MNHEY and CDR2 SVGAGI come from the germline V gene. This CDR3 spans 12 amino acids. Trimming took off 4 bases at V and 10 bases at J, with 13 bases between the two ends. The CDR3 DNA reads as TGTGCCAGCAGTTCCCCTTCGACAGGAGCTTTCTTT. It is translated as CASSSPSTGAFF.

This rearrangement joins TRBV4-1 to TRBJ1-2, with D maybe TRBD1 (6 bases). There are 16 residues in the CDR3. Germline CDR1 MGHRA, CDR2 YSYEKL. V was shortened by 1 base and J by 8 bases, with 20 bases between the two germline ends. The CDR3 sequence is CASSQGYGQTLYGYTF. In DNA form, the CDR3 reads TGCGCCAGCAGCCAAGGGTACGGACAGACCCTTTACGGCTACACCTTC.

The rearrangement links TRBV27 to TRBJ1-6; 9 bases match TRBD1. The CDR3 is 14 amino acids. CDR1 and CDR2 from the germline V gene are MNHEY and SMNVEV (reference sequence). The V gene end was trimmed by 6 bases and the J gene end by 9 bases; junction bases not matched to a gene: 6. Here the CDR3 DNA reads TGTGCCAGCAGACTACAGGGGGCCGGTTCACCCCTCCACTTT. Amino acid sequence: CASRLQGAGSPLHF.

The V call is TRBV7-9, the J call TRBJ2-7, with 10 bases that match TRBD2. After removal of 2 bases from V and 1 base from J, the junction contained 2 bases not matched to a gene. Germline V lookup: CDR1 SEHNR, CDR2 FQNEAQ (reference sequence). This CDR3 has 15 residues. For the CDR3, the DNA is TGTGCCAGCAGCTTATTGACTAGCGGGTCCTACGAGCAGTACTTC. This codes for CASSLLTSGSYEQYF. Full variable domain (missing parts from reference TRBV7-9 and TRBJ2-7): DTGVSQNPRHKITKRGQNVTFRCDPISEHNRLYWYRQTLGQGPEFLTYFQNEAQLEKSRLLSDRFSAERPKGSFSTLEIQRTEQGDSAMYLCASSLLTSGSYEQYFGPGTRLTVT.

The J gene is TRBJ1-2, the V gene TRBV2; D call uncertain. The CDR3 is 16 residues long. The germline V and J ends were trimmed by 0 bases and 4 bases, with 15 bases remaining between them. CDR1 and CDR2 from the germline V gene are SNHLY and FYNNEI. This chain's CDR3 is CASSEALRVLLYGYTF. The CDR3 DNA sequence: TGTGCCAGCAGTGAAGCGCTTAGGGTACTCCTCTATGGCTACACCTTC.

The chain is built from TRBV5-5 and TRBJ1-1; no firm D call. The CDR3 is 15 residues long. V lost 0 bases and J 0 bases, leaving 9 bases between the germline ends. CDR1 is SGHKS, CDR2 YYEKEE, per germline (reference sequence). CDR3 in DNA: TGTGCCAGCAGCTTGGCGGTCTTCCTGAACACTGAAGCTTTCTTT. Protein product: CASSLAVFLNTEAFF.

CDR3 DNA: TGTGCCAGCACCCTGACAGGGGAGCAAGAGACCCAGTACTTC. This translates into CASTLTGEQETQYF. The chain is built from TRBV5-4 and TRBJ2-5; 8 bases match TRBD1. Germline CDR1 reads SGHNT; CDR2 reads YYREEE (reference sequence). The CDR3 runs to 14 residues. The J segment lost 2 bases and the V segment lost 6 bases, leaving 6 bases of the junction unmatched.

In this sample, this clone turned up once. CDR3 DNA sequence: TGTGCCAGCAGCCCATTGACTAGCTCCGAGACCCAGTACTTC. This encodes CASSPLTSSETQYF. The rearrangement uses TRBV7-2 and TRBJ2-5, with TRBD2 matching over 7 bases. Losses at the gene ends were 5 bases for V and 5 bases for J; bases not matched to a gene: 8. Germline-derived CDR1 and CDR2 are SGHTA and FQGNSA. The CDR3 loop spans 14 amino acids.

The rearrangement joins TRBV7-9 to TRBJ1-5, with TRBD1 matching over 8 bases. Germline V gives CDR1 SEHNR, CDR2 FQNEAQ (reference sequence). J lost 6 bases, V lost 5 bases, and 6 bases had no gene match. This CDR3 has 14 amino acids. The CDR3 DNA reads as TGTGCCAGCAGCAAGGGACAGGAGGGTCAGCCCCAGCATTTT. It specifies CASSKGQEGQPQHF. Full variable domain (outside the CDR3, taken from reference TRBV7-9 and TRBJ1-5): DTGVSQNPRHKITKRGQNVTFRCDPISEHNRLYWYRQTLGQGPEFLTYFQNEAQLEKSRLLSDRFSAERPKGSFSTLEIQRTEQGDSAMYLCASSKGQEGQPQHFGDGTRLSIL.

The chain recombines TRBV18 with TRBJ2-1; D not certain. The CDR3 spans 13 residues. The V and J ends lost 6 bases and 6 bases respectively, with 12 bases between them. Germline values: CDR1 KGHSH, CDR2 LQKENI. CDR3 nucleotides: TGTGCCAGCTCCCCCGTAAGTCTCAATGAGCAGTTCTTC. Its translation: CASSPVSLNEQFF.

This clone was recorded once. Germline is not matched at one junction end, which may reflect a read error. Other DNA sequences in the same sample also yield this CDR3. This chain connects TRBV6-1 to TRBJ1-2; TRBD1 is a possible D gene (5 bases). This CDR3 has 13 residues. Germline CDR1 is MNHNS and CDR2 is SASEGT. The CDR3 bases are TGCGCCAGCAGTGAGGTGGGGGACTATGGCTACACCTTC. Translation: CASSEVGDYGYTF.

The J gene is TRBJ2-3, the V gene TRBV6-1; the D gene is possibly TRBD2 (6 bases). Germline lookup yields CDR1 MNHNS and CDR2 SASEGT. This CDR3 region has 10 residues. The V end lost 6 bases, the J end lost 8 bases, and 6 bases lay between the germline ends. Here the CDR3 DNA reads TGTGCCAGCAGGGGGGGTACGCAGTATTTT. Translated: CASRGGTQYF.

The V call is TRBV14, the J call TRBJ1-2, with unresolved D. The germline gives CDR1 SGHDN, CDR2 FVKESK. V was cut by 4 bases and J by 0 bases, with 6 bases left in between. This CDR3 has 13 residues. This CDR3 reads CASSRVPNYGYTF. The CDR3 DNA reads as TGTGCCAGCAGCCGGGTCCCTAACTATGGCTACACCTTC.

This chain joins TRBV18 and TRBJ1-2; D call uncertain. Per the germline V gene, CDR1 is KGHSH and CDR2 is LQKENI. The CDR3 length is 13 residues. Trimming shortened V by 6 bases and J by 8 bases, and 16 bases separated the two germline ends. The CDR3 loop is CASSPDNGVGYTF. The CDR3 DNA sequence: TGTGCCAGCTCGCCCGATAATGGGGTCGGCTACACCTTC. The full variable domain, in which reference TRBV18 and TRBJ1-2 provide the parts outside the CDR3, is NAGVMQNPRHLVRRRGQEARLRCSPMKGHSHVYWYRQLPEEGLKFMVYLQKENIIDESGMPKERFSAEFPKEGPSILRIQQVVRGDSAAYFCASSPDNGVGYTFGSGTRLTVV.

The chain has TRBV7-9 and TRBJ1-6, with D perhaps TRBD1 (5 bases). CDR3 length: 15 residues. Germline CDR1 reads SEHNR; CDR2 reads FQNEAQ (reference sequence). The ends were cut back, 11 bases at V and 1 base at J, with 15 bases in the middle. The CDR3 sequence is CAAGGDASYNSPLHF. DNA of the CDR3: TGTGCCGCCGGGGGGGATGCGTCCTATAATTCACCCCTCCACTTT.

The chain carries TRBV29-1 and TRBJ2-1; unclear D gene. The V gene lost 2 bases and the J gene lost 4 bases, with 9 bases spanning the gap. Germline V CDR1 and CDR2: SQVTM, ANQGSEA. The CDR3 is made up of 13 amino acids. The CDR3 DNA follows: TGCAGCGTTGAAATGGTACAGTACAATGAGCAGTTCTTC. It translates to CSVEMVQYNEQFF.

This clone came up a few times. This chain connects TRBV6-6 to TRBJ1-4, with D perhaps matching TRBD1 (5 bases). Germline CDR1 and CDR2: MNHNY and SVGAGI (reference sequence). The CDR3 covers 16 residues. Trimming left V 6 bases short and J 2 bases short, with 16 bases between. CDR3 protein: CASSLHRGSTNEKLFF. For the CDR3, the DNA is TGTGCCAGCAGCCTTCACCGGGGGTCGACTAATGAAAAACTGTTTTTT.

This chain joins TRBV28 and TRBJ2-1; TRBD2 might be the D (6 bases). Per germline, CDR1 MDHEN and CDR2 SYDVKM. The CDR3 consists of 14 residues. Trimming took off 7 bases at V and 7 bases at J, with 17 bases between the two ends. In DNA, the CDR3 is TGTGCCAGCACCCTACTAGCCGGGATGAATGAGCAGTTCTTC. Its translation: CASTLLAGMNEQFF.

The DNA for the CDR3 is TGTGCCAGCAGCTTATCGGGGGAGAAGGGGGAGCTGTTTTTT. Encoded protein: CASSLSGEKGELFF. The genes are TRBV7-2 and TRBJ2-2; D perhaps matches TRBD2 (6 bases). The CDR3 contains 14 residues. Trimming removed 2 bases from V and 8 bases from J, with 12 bases in between. Germline V gene lookup returns CDR1 SGHTA and CDR2 FQGNSA.

The rearrangement uses TRBV14 and TRBJ1-2; weak D call: TRBD1 (6 bases). Trimming removed 2 bases at V and 4 bases at J, with 14 bases between. In germline, CDR1 is SGHDN, CDR2 FVKESK. There are 15 residues in the CDR3. CDR3 protein: CASSQTGMSPYGYTF. DNA of the CDR3: TGTGCCAGCAGCCAAACAGGGATGTCTCCCTATGGCTACACCTTC. Supplemented by reference TRBV14 and TRBJ1-2, the full variable domain reads EAGVTQFPSHSVIEKGQTVTLRCDPISGHDNLYWYRRVMGKEIKFLLHFVKESKQDESGMPNNRFLAERTGGTYSTLKVQPAELEDSGVYFCASSQTGMSPYGYTFGSGTRLTVV.

This chain links TRBV7-6 with TRBJ1-1, with D hard to call. Trimming pared 3 bases from V and 8 bases from J, leaving 13 bases between. The CDR3 length is 13 residues. Germline loops: CDR1 SGHVS, CDR2 FNYEAQ. This CDR3 is CASSLTATGEAFF. CDR3 coding DNA: TGTGCCAGCAGCTTGACCGCGACGGGGGAAGCTTTCTTT.

This clone has only a few counts. V is TRBV6-6 and J is TRBJ1-2, with D maybe TRBD1 (6 bases). The CDR3 sequence is 14 residues long. V was clipped by 11 bases and J by 4 bases, with 20 bases between them. Germline V gene sequence: CDR1 MNHNY, CDR2 SVGAGI (reference sequence). The CDR3 reads CASRGASRVYGYTF. Written as DNA, the CDR3 is TGTGCCTCGAGGGGGGCATCCAGGGTCTATGGCTACACCTTC.

The chain employs TRBV10-3 and TRBJ1-1; no definite D call. V was shortened by 5 bases and J by 4 bases, with 14 bases between the two germline ends. CDR3 length: 14 residues. Germline CDR1 and CDR2: ENHRY and SYGVKD. The CDR3 nucleotides are TGTGCCATCAGTAAAGAGACCGAGGGCACTGAAGCTTTCTTT. Protein product: CAISKETEGTEAFF.

This clone was picked up one time. V and J are TRBV11-2 and TRBJ2-7; 10 nucleotides line up with TRBD2. The CDR3 contains 15 residues. V shed 2 bases, J shed 6 bases, and the junction held 7 bases outside the gene matches. CDR1 SGHAT and CDR2 FQNNGV come from the germline V gene. CDR3 sequence reads: CASSLRLAGTGEQYF. The CDR3 nucleotides are TGTGCCAGCAGCTTACGACTAGCGGGTACAGGCGAGCAGTACTTC. Full variable domain (missing parts from reference TRBV11-2 and TRBJ2-7): EAGVAQSPRYKIIEKRQSVAFWCNPISGHATLYWYQQILGQGPKLLIQFQNNGVVDDSQLPKDRFSAERLKGVDSTLKIQPAKLEDSAVYLCASSLRLAGTGEQYFGPGTRLTVT.